Each of the 4 T cell receptor beta chains below was sequenced from the same sample in a study of molecular identifiers for immune sequencing clone quantification. From the PCR reads, TCRdb called clonotypes with MiXCR, one entry per CDR3 protein. Among about 630,000 distinct CDR3 sequences listed, 25% were seen once. The sequenced sample was naive CD8+ T cells from blood, with Jurkat cell RNA spiked in. Stated subset: FACS-sorted CD8+CD4-CCR7+CD45RA+ naive T cells. Receptors were obtained from a human donor in good health. Some libraries in this study had Jurkat cell RNA spiked in.

Note on this clonotype: Mismatch with germline at one junction end may stem from a read error. The gene calls are TRBV12-3 or TRBV12-4 and TRBJ2-2, with TRBD2 as a possible D gene (5 bases). CDR3 length: 11 residues. For the CDR3, the DNA is TGTGACAGCAGCTTGGACGGGGAGATGTTTTTT. Residues: CDSSLDGEMFF.

The table lists this clonotype with many counts. The chain employs TRBV9 and TRBJ2-3; the D is unclear. V gave up 0 bases and J gave up 0 bases, with 8 bases separating them. The CDR3 is 15 residues long. Germline CDR1 SGDLS, CDR2 YYNGEE. The DNA of the CDR3 is TGTGCCAGCAGCGTAGAACGGCGTAGCACAGATACGCAGTATTTT. The encoded protein is CASSVERRSTDTQYF.

Notes on this clonotype: The CDR3 does not close with the conserved phenylalanine or tryptophan, likely indicating a read error. This sequence joins TRBV11-2 and TRBJ2-3, with D hard to call. V was clipped by 7 bases and J by 7 bases, with 15 bases between them. The CDR3 loop spans 13 amino acids. The germline V gene has CDR1 SGHAT and CDR2 FQNNGV. CDR3 in amino acids: CASTTWSDNTQYY. The CDR3 DNA sequence: TGTGCCAGCACCACATGGAGCGATAATACGCAGTATTAT.

To note about this clonotype: This may come from a read error, since a much larger clone is one base off. The J gene is TRBJ2-7, the V gene TRBV4-1, with 9 nucleotides matching TRBD2. The ends lost 3 bases at V and 5 bases at J; junction bases unmatched: 5. CDR3 length equals 14 residues. The germline V gene encodes CDR1 MGHRA and CDR2 YSYEKL. This CDR3 is CASSQQGGRDEQYF. The CDR3, as DNA: TGCGCCAGCAGCCAGCAGGGCGGGAGGGACGAGCAGTACTTC.